Each of the 17 T cell receptor beta chains below was sequenced from the same sample in a study of cytomegalovirus exposure and HLA in healthy donors. The primer mix had 60 Vbeta and 13 Jbeta primers. Using immunoSEQ multiplex PCR, the repertoire was profiled, and TCRdb retains in-frame clones only, with some absent. The data contain approximately 160,000 clones, roughly 70% of them singletons. What was sequenced was PBMCs. These receptors were obtained from a woman aged 50 to 60 in good health and CMV-seropositive.

The chain carries TRBV27 and TRBJ2-7, with 9 bases aligning to TRBD1. The CDR3 is 17 amino acids. CDR1 MNHEY and CDR2 SMNVEV come from the germline V gene (reference sequence). The J segment lost 2 bases and the V segment lost 0 bases, leaving 8 bases of the junction unmatched. DNA for the CDR3: TGTGCCAGCAGTTTATCGTCGGGGACAGGGAAGACCTACGAGCAGTACTTC. It encodes CASSLSSGTGKTYEQYF.

The chain links TRBV19 to TRBJ2-7; 8 bases match TRBD2. Germline V gene lookup returns CDR1 LNHDA and CDR2 SQIVND (reference sequence). The CDR3 runs 15 residues. V was clipped by 3 bases and J by 0 bases; unmatched bases: 4. In DNA, the CDR3 is TGTGCCAGTAGTATCGGGAGGGGAAACTCCTACGAGCAGTACTTC. It translates to CASSIGRGNSYEQYF.

This chain joins TRBV5-1 and TRBJ2-3; tentative D call: TRBD1 (5 bases). Trimming removed 0 bases at V and 2 bases at J, with 7 bases between. Germline lookup yields CDR1 SGHRS and CDR2 YFSETQ. This CDR3 region has 14 residues. Here the CDR3 DNA reads TGCGCCAGCAGCTTGGTAGGGGTCACAGATACGCAGTATTTT. It specifies CASSLVGVTDTQYF.

This sequence joins TRBV5-4 and TRBJ2-2; maybe TRBD2 (7 bases). Trimming removed 4 bases from V and 8 bases from J, with 18 bases in between. The CDR3 is 15 residues long. Germline CDR1 SGHNT, CDR2 YYREEE (reference sequence). DNA for the CDR3: TGTGCCAGCAGCCAGAACCGGGGGGCCTCAGGGGAGCTGTTTTTT. This encodes CASSQNRGASGELFF. Full variable domain (missing parts from reference TRBV5-4 and TRBJ2-2): ETGVTQSPTHLIKTRGQQVTLRCSSQSGHNTVSWYQQALGQGPQFIFQYYREEENGRGNFPPRFSGLQFPNYSSELNVNALELDDSALYLCASSQNRGASGELFFGEGSRLTVL.

V gene TRBV19 combines with J gene TRBJ1-1, with D uncertain. Looked up from germline, CDR1 is LNHDA and CDR2 is SQIVND (reference sequence). This CDR3 has 14 amino acids. The germline V and J ends were trimmed by 5 bases and 1 base, with 11 bases remaining between them. This chain's CDR3 is CASSPGRSNTEAFF. DNA of the CDR3: TGTGCCAGTAGTCCTGGCAGATCGAACACTGAAGCTTTCTTT.

The genes are TRBV6-5 and TRBJ2-3; 9 bases are a match to TRBD2. The germline gives CDR1 MNHEY, CDR2 SVGAGI. After removal of 0 bases from V and 4 bases from J, the junction contained 5 bases not matched to a gene. The CDR3 sequence is 16 residues long. Here the CDR3 DNA reads TGTGCCAGCAGTTACTCCCTAGCGGGGATGGCAGATACGCAGTATTTT. It is translated as CASSYSLAGMADTQYF.

This clone was recorded a few times. V is TRBV2 and J is TRBJ1-1; TRBD1 might be the D (5 bases). V lost 6 bases to trimming and J lost 0 bases, with 8 bases between them. The CDR3 extends over 13 amino acids. Germline V CDR1 and CDR2: SNHLY, FYNNEI. Here the CDR3 reads CASRRGVNTEAFF. The CDR3 DNA sequence: TGTGCCAGCAGGCGGGGCGTGAACACTGAAGCTTTCTTT. The full variable domain, completed using reference TRBV2 and TRBJ1-1, is EPEVTQTPSHQVTQMGQEVILRCVPISNHLYFYWYRQILGQKVEFLVSFYNNEISEKSEIFDDQFSVERPDGSNFTLKIRSTKLEDSAMYFCASRRGVNTEAFFGQGTRLTVV.

As for this clone: This same CDR3 is encoded by further DNA sequences in the sample. The chain combines TRBV10-2 with TRBJ1-5, with TRBD1 matching over 8 bases. The CDR3 has 13 amino acids. The junction had 0 bases not matched to a gene; V was cut back by 4 bases and J by 4 bases. Germline loops: CDR1 WSHSY, CDR2 SAAADI. The CDR3 DNA follows: TGCGCCAGCAGTGGACAGGGGAATCAGCCCCAGCATTTT. This codes for CASSGQGNQPQHF.

The gene calls are TRBV6-5 and TRBJ2-3; TRBD2 might be the D (5 bases). The CDR3 spans 13 residues. Trimming pared 7 bases from V and 2 bases from J, leaving 10 bases between. Per the germline V gene, CDR1 is MNHEY and CDR2 is SVGAGI. CDR3 loop: CASIMGATDTQYF. In nucleotides, the CDR3 is TGTGCCAGCATCATGGGAGCCACAGATACGCAGTATTTT.

The chain employs TRBV11-3 and TRBJ1-2; tentative D call: TRBD1 (6 bases). The CDR3 has 13 residues. Germline V lookup: CDR1 SGHNT, CDR2 YENEEA. CDR3: CASVRGGGYGYTF. The DNA for the CDR3 is TGTGCTTCGGTGCGGGGAGGGGGATATGGCTACACCTTC.

This clone was detected only a few times. J is TRBJ1-6 and V is TRBV5-5; 9 positions match TRBD1. The germline CDR1 and CDR2 sequences are SGHKS and YYEKEE (reference sequence). CDR3 length: 14 residues. After removal of 1 base from V and 7 bases from J, the junction contained 0 bases not matched to a gene. CDR3 nucleotides: TGTGCCAGCAGCTTGACAGGGGGCAATTCACCCCTCCACTTT. Its protein product is CASSLTGGNSPLHF.

CDR3 sequence reads: CASSLLLAGAGDTQYF. CDR3 DNA sequence: TGTGCCAGCAGCTTACTACTAGCGGGGGCCGGCGATACGCAGTATTTT. The rearrangement joins TRBV5-6 to TRBJ2-3; 11 nucleotides align to TRBD2. The CDR3 loop spans 16 amino acids. J was trimmed by 6 bases and V by 2 bases; bases with no gene match: 8. Per the germline V gene, CDR1 is SGHDT and CDR2 is YYEEEE.

The chain joins TRBV2 to TRBJ2-1; the match to TRBD1 covers 7 bases. The CDR3 consists of 12 residues. V lost 6 bases and J lost 8; bases outside the gene matches: 4. Germline V gene data show CDR1 as SNHLY and CDR2 as FYNNEI. The CDR3 bases are TGTGCCAGCAGGACGACAGGGCATGAGCAGTTCTTC. Protein: CASRTTGHEQFF.

The chain recombines TRBV10-3 with TRBJ1-1, with D uncertain. The CDR3 runs 13 residues. V lost 6 bases and J 1 base, leaving 9 bases between the germline ends. The V gene's germline CDR1 is ENHRY and CDR2 SYGVKD. Here the CDR3 reads CAIRDSPNTEAFF. The CDR3 DNA follows: TGTGCCATCAGGGACTCCCCGAACACTGAAGCTTTCTTT.

V usage is TRBV6-5 and J usage is TRBJ2-5, with a weak D call TRBD1 (5 bases). V was clipped by 2 bases and J by 4 bases, with 11 bases between them. Per the germline V gene, CDR1 is MNHEY and CDR2 is SVGAGI. This CDR3 contains 14 residues. This chain's CDR3 is CASSYARVRETQYF. In nucleotides, the CDR3 is TGTGCCAGCAGTTACGCCAGGGTCCGAGAGACCCAGTACTTC.

The chain employs TRBV7-2 and TRBJ2-7; 8 positions agree with TRBD2. The V segment lost 1 base and the J segment 2 bases; nucleotides outside the gene matches: 4. The germline gives CDR1 SGHTA, CDR2 FQGNSA. The CDR3 has 15 amino acids. This CDR3 reads CASSLVAGSTYEQYF. Here the CDR3 DNA reads TGTGCCAGCAGCTTAGTAGCGGGGAGTACCTACGAGCAGTACTTC. The variable domain in full, with the rest retrieved from reference TRBV7-2 and TRBJ2-7, is GAGVSQSPSNKVTEKGKDVELRCDPISGHTALYWYRQSLGQGLEFLIYFQGNSAPDKSGLPSDRFSAERTGGSVSTLTIQRTQQEDSAVYLCASSLVAGSTYEQYFGPGTRLTVT.

The rearrangement links TRBV11-2 to TRBJ2-5, with TRBD2 matching over 9 bases. Per the germline V gene, CDR1 is SGHAT and CDR2 is FQNNGV. The V and J ends lost 1 base and 5 bases, in that order; junction bases with no gene match: 5. The CDR3 extends over 15 amino acids. The CDR3 DNA reads TGTGCCAGCAGCTTAGGGCGGGGGGGCTGGGAGACCCAGTACTTC. This gives the protein CASSLGRGGWETQYF.